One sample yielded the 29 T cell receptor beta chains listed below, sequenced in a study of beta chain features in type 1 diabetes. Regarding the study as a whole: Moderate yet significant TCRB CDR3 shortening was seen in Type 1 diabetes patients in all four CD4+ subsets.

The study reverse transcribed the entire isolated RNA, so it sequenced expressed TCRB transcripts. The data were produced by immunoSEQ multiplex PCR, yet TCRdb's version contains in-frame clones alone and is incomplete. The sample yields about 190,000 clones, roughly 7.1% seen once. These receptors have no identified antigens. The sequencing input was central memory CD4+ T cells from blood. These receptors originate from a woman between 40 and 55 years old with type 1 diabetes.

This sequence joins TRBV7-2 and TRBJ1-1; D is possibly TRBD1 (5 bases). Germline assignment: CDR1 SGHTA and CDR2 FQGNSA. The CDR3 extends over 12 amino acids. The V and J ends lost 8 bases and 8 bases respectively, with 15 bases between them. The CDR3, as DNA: TGTGCCAGCGGGGGGTTAATGTGGGAAGCTTTCTTT. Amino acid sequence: CASGGLMWEAFF. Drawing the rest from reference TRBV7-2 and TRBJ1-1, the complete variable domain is GAGVSQSPSNKVTEKGKDVELRCDPISGHTALYWYRQSLGQGLEFLIYFQGNSAPDKSGLPSDRFSAERTGGSVSTLTIQRTQQEDSAVYLCASGGLMWEAFFGQGTRLTVV.

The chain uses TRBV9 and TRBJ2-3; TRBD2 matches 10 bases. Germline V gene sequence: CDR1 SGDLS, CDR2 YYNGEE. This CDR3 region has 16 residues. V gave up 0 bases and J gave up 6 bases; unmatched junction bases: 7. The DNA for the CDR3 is TGTGCCAGCAGCGTAGGAGTAGCGGGGGGTTTGGATACGCAGTATTTT. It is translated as CASSVGVAGGLDTQYF.

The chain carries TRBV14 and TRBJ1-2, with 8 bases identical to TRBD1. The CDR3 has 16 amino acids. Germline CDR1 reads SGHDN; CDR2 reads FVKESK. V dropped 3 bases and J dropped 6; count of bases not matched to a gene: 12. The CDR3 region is CASSQGAGTGSNGYTF. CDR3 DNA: TGTGCCAGCAGCCAGGGCGCCGGGACAGGATCGAATGGCTACACCTTC.

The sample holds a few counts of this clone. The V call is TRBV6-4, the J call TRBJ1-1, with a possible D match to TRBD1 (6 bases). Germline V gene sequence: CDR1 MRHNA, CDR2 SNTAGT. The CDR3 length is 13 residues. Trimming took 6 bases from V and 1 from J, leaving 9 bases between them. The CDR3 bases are TGTGCCAGCAGGCTGGACAGGAACACTGAAGCTTTCTTT. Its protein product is CASRLDRNTEAFF.

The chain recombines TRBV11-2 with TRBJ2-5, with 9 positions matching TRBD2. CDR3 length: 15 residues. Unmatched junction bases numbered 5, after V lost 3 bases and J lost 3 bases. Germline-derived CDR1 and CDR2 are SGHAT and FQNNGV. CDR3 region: CASSFTSGREETQYF. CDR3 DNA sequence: TGTGCCAGCAGCTTTACTAGCGGGCGAGAAGAGACCCAGTACTTC. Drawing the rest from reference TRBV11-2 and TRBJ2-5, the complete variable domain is EAGVAQSPRYKIIEKRQSVAFWCNPISGHATLYWYQQILGQGPKLLIQFQNNGVVDDSQLPKDRFSAERLKGVDSTLKIQPAKLEDSAVYLCASSFTSGREETQYFGPGTRLLVL.

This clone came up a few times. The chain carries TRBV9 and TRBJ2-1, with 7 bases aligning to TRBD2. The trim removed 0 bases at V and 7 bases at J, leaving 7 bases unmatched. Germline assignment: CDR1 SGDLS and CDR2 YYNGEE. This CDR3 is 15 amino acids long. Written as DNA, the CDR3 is TGTGCCAGCAGCGTAGTTAGCGGGCCGACGAATGAGCAGTTCTTC. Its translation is CASSVVSGPTNEQFF. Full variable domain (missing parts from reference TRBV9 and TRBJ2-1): DSGVTQTPKHLITATGQRVTLRCSPRSGDLSVYWYQQSLDQGLQFLIQYYNGEERAKGNILERFSAQQFPDLHSELNLSSLELGDSALYFCASSVVSGPTNEQFFGPGTRLTVL.

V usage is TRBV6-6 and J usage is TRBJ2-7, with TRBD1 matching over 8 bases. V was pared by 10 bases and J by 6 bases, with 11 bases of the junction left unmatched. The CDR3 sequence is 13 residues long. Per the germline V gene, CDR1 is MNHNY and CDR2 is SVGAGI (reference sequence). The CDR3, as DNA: TGTGCCACCGCACCGGACAGGGCTGGCGAGCAGTACTTC. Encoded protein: CATAPDRAGEQYF.

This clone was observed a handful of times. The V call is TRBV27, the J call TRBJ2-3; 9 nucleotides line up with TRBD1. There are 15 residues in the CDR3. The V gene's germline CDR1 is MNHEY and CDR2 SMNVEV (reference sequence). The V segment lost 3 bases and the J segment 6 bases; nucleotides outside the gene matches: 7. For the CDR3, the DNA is TGTGCCAGCAGTTTTGCGGGACAGGGTTTGGATACGCAGTATTTT. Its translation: CASSFAGQGLDTQYF.

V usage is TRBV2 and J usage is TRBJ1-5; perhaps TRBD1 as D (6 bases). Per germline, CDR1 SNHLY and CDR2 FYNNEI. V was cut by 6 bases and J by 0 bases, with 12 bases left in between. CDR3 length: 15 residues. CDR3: CASRQQGLSNQPQHF. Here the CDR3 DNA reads TGTGCCAGCAGGCAACAGGGCCTTAGCAATCAGCCCCAGCATTTT.

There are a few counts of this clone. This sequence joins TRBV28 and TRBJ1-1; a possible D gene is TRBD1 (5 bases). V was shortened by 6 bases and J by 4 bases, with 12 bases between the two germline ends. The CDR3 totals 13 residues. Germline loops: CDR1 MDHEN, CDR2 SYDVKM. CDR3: CASSNLGVTEAFF. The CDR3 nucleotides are TGTGCCAGCAGCAACCTAGGGGTCACTGAAGCTTTCTTT.

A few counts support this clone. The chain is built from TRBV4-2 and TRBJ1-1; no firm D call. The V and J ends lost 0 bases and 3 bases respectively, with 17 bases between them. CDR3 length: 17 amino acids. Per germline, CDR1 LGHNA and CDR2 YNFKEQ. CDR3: CASSQEVLRGVHTEAFF. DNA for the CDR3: TGTGCCAGCAGCCAAGAGGTCCTCCGGGGTGTACACACTGAAGCTTTCTTT.

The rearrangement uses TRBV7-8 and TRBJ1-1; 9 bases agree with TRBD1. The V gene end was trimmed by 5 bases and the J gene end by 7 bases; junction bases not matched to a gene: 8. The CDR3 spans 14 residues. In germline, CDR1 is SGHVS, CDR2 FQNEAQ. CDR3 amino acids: CASSPGTGSGEAFF. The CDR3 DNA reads TGTGCCAGCAGCCCCGGGACAGGGAGTGGTGAAGCTTTCTTT.

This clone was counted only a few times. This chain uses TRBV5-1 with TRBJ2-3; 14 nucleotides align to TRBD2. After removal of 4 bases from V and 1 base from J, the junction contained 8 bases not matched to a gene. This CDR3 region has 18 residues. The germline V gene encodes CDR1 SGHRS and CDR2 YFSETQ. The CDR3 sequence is CASSLRLAGGPGTDTQYF. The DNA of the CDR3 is TGCGCCAGCAGCCTCCGACTAGCGGGAGGGCCGGGCACAGATACGCAGTATTTT.

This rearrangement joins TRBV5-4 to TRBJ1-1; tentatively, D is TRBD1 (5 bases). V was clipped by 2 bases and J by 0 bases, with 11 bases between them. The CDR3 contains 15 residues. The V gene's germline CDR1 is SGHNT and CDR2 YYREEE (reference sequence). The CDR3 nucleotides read TGTGCCAGCAGCTTCGAGGGACTGGTGAACACTGAAGCTTTCTTT. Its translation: CASSFEGLVNTEAFF.

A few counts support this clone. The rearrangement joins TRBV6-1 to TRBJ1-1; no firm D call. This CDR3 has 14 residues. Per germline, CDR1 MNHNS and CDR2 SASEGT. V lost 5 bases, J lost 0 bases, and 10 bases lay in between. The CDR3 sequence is CASSRGLMNTEAFF. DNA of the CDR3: TGTGCCAGCAGTCGAGGGCTTATGAACACTGAAGCTTTCTTT.

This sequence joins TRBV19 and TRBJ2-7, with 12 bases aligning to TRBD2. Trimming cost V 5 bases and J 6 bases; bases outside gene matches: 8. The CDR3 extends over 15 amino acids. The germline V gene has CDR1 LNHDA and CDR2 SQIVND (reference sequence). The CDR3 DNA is TGTGCCAGTAGTGGAACTAGCGGGAGGACGGGCGAGCAGTACTTC. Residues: CASSGTSGRTGEQYF. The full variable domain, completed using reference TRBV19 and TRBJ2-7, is DGGITQSPKYLFRKEGQNVTLSCEQNLNHDAMYWYRQDPGQGLRLIYYSQIVNDFQKGDIAEGYSVSREKKESFPLTVTSAQKNPTAFYLCASSGTSGRTGEQYFGPGTRLTVT.

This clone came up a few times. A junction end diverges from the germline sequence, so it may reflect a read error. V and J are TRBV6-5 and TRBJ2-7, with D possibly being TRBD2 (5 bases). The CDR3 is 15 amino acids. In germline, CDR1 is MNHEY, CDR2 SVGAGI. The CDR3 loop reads CASSYADGGSFEQYF. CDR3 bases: TGTGCCAGCAGTTACGCAGACGGAGGATCCTTCGAGCAGTACTTC.

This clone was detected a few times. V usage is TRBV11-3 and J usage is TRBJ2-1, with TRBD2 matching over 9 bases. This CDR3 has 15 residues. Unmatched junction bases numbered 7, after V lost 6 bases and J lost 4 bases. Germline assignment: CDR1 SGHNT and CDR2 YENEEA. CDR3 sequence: CASSYTSGPYNEQFF. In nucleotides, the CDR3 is TGTGCCAGCAGTTACACTAGCGGGCCTTACAATGAGCAGTTCTTC.

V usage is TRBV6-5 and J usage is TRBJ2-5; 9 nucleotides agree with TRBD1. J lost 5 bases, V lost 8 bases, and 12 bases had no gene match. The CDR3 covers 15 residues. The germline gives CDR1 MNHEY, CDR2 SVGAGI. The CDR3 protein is CASGPGTGSWETQYF. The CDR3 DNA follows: TGTGCCAGCGGTCCCGGGACAGGGTCGTGGGAGACCCAGTACTTC.

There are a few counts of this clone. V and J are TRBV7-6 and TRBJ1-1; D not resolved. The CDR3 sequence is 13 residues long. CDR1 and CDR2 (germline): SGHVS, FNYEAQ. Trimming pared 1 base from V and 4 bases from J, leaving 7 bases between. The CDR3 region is CASSLGGFTEAFF. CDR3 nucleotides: TGTGCCAGCAGCTTAGGAGGGTTCACTGAAGCTTTCTTT.

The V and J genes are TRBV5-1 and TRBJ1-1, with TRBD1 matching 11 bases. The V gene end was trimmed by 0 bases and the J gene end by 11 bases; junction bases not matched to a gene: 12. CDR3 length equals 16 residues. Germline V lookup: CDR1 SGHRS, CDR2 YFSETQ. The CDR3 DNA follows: TGCGCCAGCAGCTTGGAGGCCGGGACAGGGGGACCAGGCGCTTTCTTT. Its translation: CASSLEAGTGGPGAFF. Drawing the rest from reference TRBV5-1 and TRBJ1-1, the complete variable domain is KAGVTQTPRYLIKTRGQQVTLSCSPISGHRSVSWYQQTPGQGLQFLFEYFSETQRNKGNFPGRFSGRQFSNSRSEMNVSTLELGDSALYLCASSLEAGTGGPGAFFGQGTRLTVV.

The CDR3 here is CASSFRTGLEDTQYF. The CDR3 DNA reads TGCGCCAGCAGCTTTCGGACAGGACTCGAAGATACGCAGTATTTT. The V gene is TRBV5-1, the J gene TRBJ2-3, with 7 bases fitting TRBD1. V dropped 2 bases and J dropped 5; count of bases not matched to a gene: 8. The germline V gene has CDR1 SGHRS and CDR2 YFSETQ. The CDR3 runs to 15 residues.

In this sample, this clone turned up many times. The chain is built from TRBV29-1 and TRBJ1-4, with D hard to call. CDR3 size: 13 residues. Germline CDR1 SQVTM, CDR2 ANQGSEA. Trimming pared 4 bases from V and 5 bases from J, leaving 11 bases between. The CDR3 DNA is TGCAGCGTTGCGTCAGGAGGGAATGAAAAACTGTTTTTT. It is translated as CSVASGGNEKLFF.

CDR3 sequence (DNA): TGTGCCAGCAGCTTGGAAGAGCCGACAGGGGGCTTGAACACTGAAGCTTTCTTT. This gives the protein CASSLEEPTGGLNTEAFF. This chain joins TRBV5-6 and TRBJ1-1; 10 bases line up with TRBD1. V shed 0 bases, J shed 0 bases, and the junction held 8 bases outside the gene matches. Germline CDR1 SGHDT, CDR2 YYEEEE. This CDR3 region has 18 residues.

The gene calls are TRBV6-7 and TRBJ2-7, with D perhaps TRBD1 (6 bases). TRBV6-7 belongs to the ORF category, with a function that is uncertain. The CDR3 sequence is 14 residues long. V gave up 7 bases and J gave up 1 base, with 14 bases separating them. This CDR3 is CASTGRGTSYEQYF. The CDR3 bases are TGTGCCAGCACCGGCAGGGGCACGTCCTACGAGCAGTACTTC.

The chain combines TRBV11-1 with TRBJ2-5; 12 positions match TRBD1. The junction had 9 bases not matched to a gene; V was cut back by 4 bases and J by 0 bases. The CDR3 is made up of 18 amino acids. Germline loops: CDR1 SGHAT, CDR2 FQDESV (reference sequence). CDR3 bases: TGTGCCAGCAGCTCCGGGACAGGGGGCGGAGTTGACCAAGAGACCCAGTACTTC. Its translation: CASSSGTGGGVDQETQYF. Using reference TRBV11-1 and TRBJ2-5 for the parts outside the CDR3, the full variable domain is EAEVAQSPRYKITEKSQAVAFWCDPISGHATLYWYRQILGQGPELLVQFQDESVVDDSQLPKDRFSAERLKGVDSTLKIQPAELGDSAMYLCASSSGTGGGVDQETQYFGPGTRLLVL.

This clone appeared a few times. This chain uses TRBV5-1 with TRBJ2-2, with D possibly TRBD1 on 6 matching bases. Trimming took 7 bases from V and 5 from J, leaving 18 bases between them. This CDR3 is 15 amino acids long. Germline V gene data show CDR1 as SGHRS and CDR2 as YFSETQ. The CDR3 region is CASCTGSRETGELFF. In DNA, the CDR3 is TGCGCCAGCTGCACAGGGTCCCGTGAGACCGGGGAGCTGTTTTTT.

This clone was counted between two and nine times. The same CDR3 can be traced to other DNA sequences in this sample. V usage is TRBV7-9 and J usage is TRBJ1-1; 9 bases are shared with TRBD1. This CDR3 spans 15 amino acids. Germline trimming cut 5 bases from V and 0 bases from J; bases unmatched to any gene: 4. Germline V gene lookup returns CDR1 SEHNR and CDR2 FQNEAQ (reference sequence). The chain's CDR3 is CASSRQGGMNTEAFF. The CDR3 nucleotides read TGTGCCAGCAGCCGACAGGGGGGTATGAACACTGAAGCTTTCTTT. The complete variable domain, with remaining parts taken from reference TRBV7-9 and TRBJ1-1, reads DTGVSQNPRHKITKRGQNVTFRCDPISEHNRLYWYRQTLGQGPEFLTYFQNEAQLEKSRLLSDRFSAERPKGSFSTLEIQRTEQGDSAMYLCASSRQGGMNTEAFFGQGTRLTVV.

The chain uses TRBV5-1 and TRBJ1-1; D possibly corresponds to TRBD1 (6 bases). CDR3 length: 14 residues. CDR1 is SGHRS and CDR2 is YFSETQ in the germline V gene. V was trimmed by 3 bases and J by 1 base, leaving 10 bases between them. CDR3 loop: CASSSGTKNTEAFF. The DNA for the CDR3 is TGCGCCAGCAGCTCCGGGACAAAGAACACTGAAGCTTTCTTT.